The 31 T cell receptor beta chains reported below all come from one sample, sequenced in a study of cytomegalovirus exposure and HLA in healthy donors. The table came from immunoSEQ multiplex PCR; TCRdb's copy has only in-frame clones and leaves some out. There are about 150,000 clones in the sample; 70% to 90% occur only once, and 20% to 25% lies in the top ten. The sequencing input was PBMCs. These receptors all come from a man younger than 35 in good health and CMV-seropositive.

The chain carries TRBV2 and TRBJ2-1; 8 positions agree with TRBD2. Germline assignment: CDR1 SNHLY and CDR2 FYNNEI. The CDR3 sequence is 13 residues long. V lost 8 bases, J lost 6 bases, and 6 bases stayed unmatched. The CDR3 spells CASCWTSPNEQFF. The CDR3 nucleotides are TGTGCCAGCTGCTGGACTAGCCCCAATGAGCAGTTCTTC.

The chain joins TRBV5-6 to TRBJ2-7; 11 bases map to TRBD1. The CDR3 loop spans 16 amino acids. The junction had 6 bases not matched to a gene; V was cut back by 2 bases and J by 2 bases. Per germline, CDR1 SGHDT and CDR2 YYEEEE. For the CDR3, the DNA is TGTGCCAGCAGCTTCAACCGGGACAGGGGGACCTACGAGCAGTACTTC. This sequence encodes CASSFNRDRGTYEQYF.

The CDR3 sequence is CASSPRESAEAFF. The DNA of the CDR3 is TGTGCCAGCAGCCCCCGGGAATCCGCTGAAGCTTTCTTT. V usage is TRBV6-6 and J usage is TRBJ1-1; D not resolved. There are 13 residues in the CDR3. Trimming pared 6 bases from V and 6 bases from J, leaving 14 bases between. Germline V gene sequence: CDR1 MNHNY, CDR2 SVGAGI (reference sequence).

This chain uses TRBV7-2 with TRBJ2-5, with D possibly matching TRBD2 (6 bases). CDR1 and CDR2 (germline): SGHTA, FQGNSA. CDR3 length equals 13 residues. Trimming took 1 base from V and 4 from J, leaving 7 bases between them. The CDR3 sequence: CASSLGGLETQYF. CDR3 nucleotides: TGTGCCAGCAGCTTAGGGGGACTAGAGACCCAGTACTTC.

This clone was observed a handful of times. The V and J genes are TRBV7-3 and TRBJ1-1; 10 bases are a match to TRBD1. The CDR3 has 14 residues. CDR1 and CDR2 (germline): SGHTA, FQGTGA. V was pared by 5 bases and J by 5 bases, with 5 bases of the junction left unmatched. The CDR3 DNA follows: TGTGCCAGCAGCCTATTGGGACAGGGGACTGAAGCTTTCTTT. Protein: CASSLLGQGTEAFF.

This CDR3 reads CASSSTGESTGELFF. DNA of the CDR3: TGTGCCAGCAGCTCGACAGGGGAGAGCACCGGGGAGCTGTTTTTT. V gene TRBV7-3 combines with J gene TRBJ2-2, with 8 bases that match TRBD1. Per germline, CDR1 SGHTA and CDR2 FQGTGA. This CDR3 comprises 15 residues. The ends lost 4 bases at V and 4 bases at J; junction bases unmatched: 5.

About this clone itself: A much larger clone is a single base away; this may be a read error. The V gene is TRBV4-1, the J gene TRBJ1-2, with D perhaps TRBD1 (6 bases). V was pared by 2 bases and J by 3 bases, with 25 bases between. Germline V gene data show CDR1 as MGHRA and CDR2 as YSYEKL. The CDR3 totals 19 residues. The CDR3 region is CASSQSTGRRRKGDYGYTF. In DNA, the CDR3 is TGCGCCAGCAGCCAATCAACAGGGCGGAGAAGGAAAGGGGACTATGGCTACACCTTC.

The genes are TRBV11-2 and TRBJ2-7, with TRBD1 matching 7 bases. Trimming took 5 bases from V and 12 from J; bases not matched to a gene: 10. The CDR3 is 12 residues long. CDR1 is SGHAT and CDR2 is FQNNGV in the germline V gene. Written as DNA, the CDR3 is TGTGCCAGCAGCCAGGACAGGTGGACCCCGTACTTC. Protein product: CASSQDRWTPYF.

V and J are TRBV15 and TRBJ2-3, with a tentative D call TRBD2 (6 bases). The CDR3 covers 16 residues. Germline V CDR1 and CDR2: LNHNV, YYDKDF (reference sequence). With 1 base removed from V and 0 bases from J, the gap between germline ends came to 11 bases. The CDR3 here is CATSRGGGASTDTQYF. The CDR3 bases are TGTGCCACCAGCAGAGGAGGAGGGGCTAGCACAGATACGCAGTATTTT.

V is TRBV2 and J is TRBJ1-6; D remains ambiguous. Per germline, CDR1 SNHLY and CDR2 FYNNEI. The CDR3 has 17 amino acids. The V gene lost 4 bases and the J gene lost 5 bases, with 18 bases spanning the gap. CDR3 in amino acids: CASSVRPRPRDNSPLHF. The CDR3 DNA sequence: TGTGCCAGCAGTGTAAGGCCGAGGCCACGCGATAATTCACCCCTCCACTTT.

This clone was observed a handful of times. This chain links TRBV2 with TRBJ1-5; possibly TRBD1 for D (6 bases). V lost 5 bases and J 3 bases, leaving 14 bases between the germline ends. The CDR3 is 15 residues long. The V gene's germline CDR1 is SNHLY and CDR2 FYNNEI. The CDR3, as DNA: TGTGCCAGCAGTAAAGAACAGGGTCCCAATCAGCCCCAGCATTTT. It codes for CASSKEQGPNQPQHF.

The genes are TRBV11-2 and TRBJ2-4; TRBD1 matches at 8 bases. CDR3 length: 16 residues. Trimming cost V 2 bases and J 12 bases; bases outside gene matches: 15. The V gene's germline CDR1 is SGHAT and CDR2 FQNNGV. CDR3 loop: CASSLLSQGALASQYF. The CDR3 bases are TGTGCCAGCAGCTTACTCTCGCAGGGGGCCCTGGCTTCTCAGTACTTC.

The CDR3 region is CASSPRNSGSVNEQYF. In DNA form, the CDR3 reads TGTGCCAGCAGCCCCCGTAATAGCGGGAGTGTTAACGAGCAGTACTTC. The chain carries TRBV11-2 and TRBJ2-7; TRBD2 aligns across 9 bases. The germline gives CDR1 SGHAT, CDR2 FQNNGV. Trimming took 5 bases from V and 5 from J; bases not matched to a gene: 13. CDR3 size: 16 residues.

The CDR3 is CASRRLAGGRVTQYF. The CDR3 region has the DNA TGTGCCAGCAGACGACTAGCGGGGGGGCGGGTTACGCAGTATTTT. The V and J genes are TRBV7-2 and TRBJ2-3; TRBD2 aligns across 14 bases. The CDR3 consists of 15 residues. Germline V lookup: CDR1 SGHTA, CDR2 FQGNSA. V was clipped by 6 bases and J by 8 bases; unmatched bases: 7.

The chain employs TRBV10-3 and TRBJ2-7; D perhaps matches TRBD2 (7 bases). Germline assignment: CDR1 ENHRY and CDR2 SYGVKD. The CDR3 runs to 13 residues. V gave up 6 bases and J gave up 3 bases, with 12 bases separating them. The CDR3 is CAIRGGGYYEQYF. The CDR3 coding sequence is TGTGCCATCAGAGGGGGGGGATACTACGAGCAGTACTTC.

The V call is TRBV6-1, the J call TRBJ2-5; TRBD2 aligns across 10 bases. Germline loops: CDR1 MNHNS, CDR2 SASEGT. V lost 7 bases to trimming and J lost 1 base; unmatched junction nucleotides: 3. The CDR3 has 14 amino acids. The CDR3 DNA reads as TGTGCCAGCAAAGCGGGAGGGGGCCAAGAGACCCAGTACTTC. Protein: CASKAGGGQETQYF.

This clone has a single count. The V gene is TRBV27, the J gene TRBJ1-1; possibly TRBD1 for D (5 bases). V was trimmed by 5 bases and J by 7 bases, leaving 8 bases between them. CDR1 and CDR2 from the germline V gene are MNHEY and SMNVEV (reference sequence). There are 11 residues in the CDR3. The CDR3 here is CASSRGGEAFF. For the CDR3, the DNA is TGTGCCAGCAGTCGGGGGGGTGAAGCTTTCTTT.

The V and J genes are TRBV4-1 and TRBJ2-5, with TRBD2 as a possible D gene (7 bases). The V and J ends lost 0 bases and 5 bases respectively, with 10 bases between them. Germline CDR1 MGHRA, CDR2 YSYEKL. The CDR3 loop spans 14 amino acids. CDR3 protein: CASSQEGGAETQYF. The CDR3 DNA follows: TGCGCCAGCAGCCAAGAAGGGGGGGCGGAGACCCAGTACTTC.

The gene calls are TRBV29-1 and TRBJ2-3; 7 bases map to TRBD2. The CDR3 has 15 amino acids. CDR1 is SQVTM and CDR2 is ANQGSEA in the germline V gene. Losses at the gene ends were 3 bases for V and 3 bases for J; bases not matched to a gene: 9. In DNA form, the CDR3 reads TGCAGCGTTGATCTCGGGGGGATGTTGACAGATACGCAGTATTTT. Protein: CSVDLGGMLTDTQYF.

The rearrangement joins TRBV25-1 to TRBJ2-2, with 7 bases identical to TRBD1. The CDR3 is 15 amino acids. V shed 2 bases, J shed 4 bases, and the junction held 4 bases outside the gene matches. Germline V gene lookup returns CDR1 MGHDK and CDR2 SYGVNS. The chain's CDR3 is CASSETDRATGELFF. CDR3 nucleotide sequence: TGTGCCAGCAGTGAAACCGACAGGGCCACCGGGGAGCTGTTTTTT.

The chain uses TRBV2 and TRBJ2-1; 9 bases agree with TRBD2. V lost 5 bases and J lost 6; bases outside the gene matches: 8. The CDR3 spans 15 residues. Germline CDR1 SNHLY, CDR2 FYNNEI. The CDR3 DNA is TGTGCCAGCAGTTCCCGCGGGGGGGCGGTCAATGAGCAGTTCTTC. This encodes CASSSRGGAVNEQFF.

V gene TRBV5-1 combines with J gene TRBJ1-5, with TRBD1 identical over 9 bases. Germline assignment: CDR1 SGHRS and CDR2 YFSETQ. The CDR3 is 20 residues long. V trimming: 3 bases; J trimming: 0 bases; junction bases outside the gene matches: 16. The DNA of the CDR3 is TGCGCCAGCAGCTCGATAACCGGGACAGGGAGACCAAATAGCAATCAGCCCCAGCATTTT. Protein sequence: CASSSITGTGRPNSNQPQHF.

This clone has only one observation. The J gene is TRBJ2-2, the V gene TRBV6-5; D unclear. V lost 2 bases, J lost 6 bases, and 7 bases lay in between. Germline V gene lookup returns CDR1 MNHEY and CDR2 SVGAGI. CDR3 length: 13 residues. Here the CDR3 DNA reads TGTGCCAGCAGTTACGGGCCAGCCGGGGAGCTGTTTTTT. This translates into CASSYGPAGELFF.

This clone showed up just once. The rearrangement links TRBV7-9 to TRBJ2-1, with D possibly being TRBD1 (5 bases). CDR3 length: 16 amino acids. Deletions cut 7 bases from V and 0 bases from J, with 16 bases between. Germline V gives CDR1 SEHNR, CDR2 FQNEAQ (reference sequence). The CDR3 loop is CASTSPQGSSYNEQFF. The CDR3 nucleotides read TGTGCCAGCACCTCACCCCAGGGAAGCTCCTACAATGAGCAGTTCTTC.

The chain recombines TRBV7-8 with TRBJ2-3, with 8 bases fitting TRBD2. Germline values: CDR1 SGHVS, CDR2 FQNEAQ. The CDR3 contains 18 residues. J gave up 3 bases and V 1 base, and 12 bases lay outside the gene matches. The CDR3 region has the DNA TGTGCCAGCAGCTTAGAGTGGGGACTAGGGCGGTCAACAGATACGCAGTATTTT. It encodes CASSLEWGLGRSTDTQYF.

This clone was found a few times. The V and J genes are TRBV6-5 and TRBJ1-2, with TRBD1 matching 10 bases. V dropped 8 bases and J dropped 9; count of bases not matched to a gene: 9. CDR3 length: 13 residues. The germline V gene has CDR1 MNHEY and CDR2 SVGAGI. CDR3 protein: CASSGGGQGSYTF. CDR3 in DNA: TGTGCCAGCTCGGGCGGGGGACAGGGGAGCTACACCTTC.

CDR3: CASISSGNTIYF. CDR3 sequence (DNA): TGTGCCAGTATCTCCTCTGGAAACACCATATATTTT. The genes are TRBV6-5 and TRBJ1-3; D is unresolved. The V and J ends lost 9 bases and 0 bases respectively, with 6 bases between them. Germline V gene lookup returns CDR1 MNHEY and CDR2 SVGAGI. This CDR3 region has 12 residues.

V usage is TRBV7-6 and J usage is TRBJ2-1, with 12 nucleotides matching TRBD2. Trimming took 1 base from V and 4 from J; bases not matched to a gene: 5. Germline V gene sequence: CDR1 SGHVS, CDR2 FNYEAQ. The CDR3 runs 17 residues. The DNA of the CDR3 is TGTGCCAGCAGCTTAGGGGCTAGCGGGAGGGTATACAATGAGCAGTTCTTC. This encodes CASSLGASGRVYNEQFF.

This clone was seen only once. The chain carries TRBV4-2 and TRBJ2-1; D gene unclear. The V end was cut by 0 bases, the J end by 8 bases, with 11 bases between. The CDR3 has 14 amino acids. Germline CDR1 and CDR2: LGHNA and YNFKEQ. CDR3 protein: CASSQDRREDEQFF. The CDR3 bases are TGTGCCAGCAGCCAAGATAGAAGAGAGGATGAGCAGTTCTTC.

The gene calls are TRBV5-5 and TRBJ2-1; possible D gene TRBD2, 6 bases. The ends were cut back, 0 bases at V and 8 bases at J, with 6 bases in the middle. Germline loops: CDR1 SGHKS, CDR2 YYEKEE (reference sequence). The CDR3 has 12 amino acids. Here the CDR3 DNA reads TGTGCCAGCAGCTTGGGCGGGGATGAGCAGTTCTTC. Its translation is CASSLGGDEQFF.

The J gene is TRBJ2-1, the V gene TRBV5-1; 8 nucleotides match TRBD2. Germline V lookup: CDR1 SGHRS, CDR2 YFSETQ. J was trimmed by 2 bases and V by 4 bases; bases with no gene match: 5. There are 15 residues in the CDR3. The CDR3 here is CASSPIAGTYNEQFF. The DNA of the CDR3 is TGCGCCAGCAGCCCTATAGCGGGAACCTACAATGAGCAGTTCTTC.